Each of the 27 T cell receptor beta chains below was sequenced from the same sample in a study of shared clonotypes between healthy human individuals. Generated by immunoSEQ multiplex PCR, the TCRdb table keeps only in-frame clones and is missing some. The sample yields about 480,000 clones, about 79% seen once. The sequenced sample consisted of PBMCs. The source of these receptors is a middle-aged woman in good health. Some clones in this sample may be carry-over from other donors' samples.

The V and J genes are TRBV6-1 and TRBJ2-3, with D possibly TRBD2 on 5 matching bases. Trimming took 3 bases from V and 3 from J, leaving 16 bases between them. Per the germline V gene, CDR1 is MNHNS and CDR2 is SASEGT. The CDR3 loop spans 16 amino acids. The CDR3 bases are TGTGCCAGCAGTGACAGTCTAGCACTACGGACAGATACGCAGTATTTT. Protein: CASSDSLALRTDTQYF.

The chain uses TRBV5-6 and TRBJ2-7; 9 bases agree with TRBD2. CDR1 and CDR2 (germline): SGHDT, YYEEEE. V shed 4 bases, J shed 6 bases, and the junction held 8 bases outside the gene matches. CDR3 size: 14 residues. Here the CDR3 DNA reads TGTGCCAGCAGCCCCTCGCCGACTAGCGGCGAGCAGTACTTC. It codes for CASSPSPTSGEQYF.

V and J are TRBV2 and TRBJ1-2; D unclear. The ends were cut back, 4 bases at V and 0 bases at J, with 18 bases in the middle. The V gene's germline CDR1 is SNHLY and CDR2 FYNNEI. The CDR3 contains 17 residues. The CDR3 protein is CASSGRAVGESNYGYTF. CDR3 nucleotides: TGTGCCAGCAGTGGAAGGGCGGTAGGCGAATCTAACTATGGCTACACCTTC.

This clone was observed a few times. This rearrangement joins TRBV7-9 to TRBJ2-2; D may be TRBD1 (6 bases). The CDR3 runs 16 residues. Trimming removed 4 bases at V and 0 bases at J, with 12 bases between. Germline V lookup: CDR1 SEHNR, CDR2 FQNEAQ (reference sequence). The CDR3 nucleotides read TGTGCCAGCAGCTCTTACAGGGCCGCGAACACCGGGGAGCTGTTTTTT. Translated, it gives CASSSYRAANTGELFF.

The rearrangement links TRBV6-4 to TRBJ2-3; TRBD2 matches 9 bases. Trimming took 3 bases from V and 11 from J; bases not matched to a gene: 9. Germline CDR1 reads MRHNA; CDR2 reads SNTAGT. The CDR3 spans 14 residues. The CDR3 region has the DNA TGTGCCAGCAGTGATAGCGGGGGCCTTGGGTTGCAGTATTTT. As protein: CASSDSGGLGLQYF.

The V and J genes are TRBV5-1 and TRBJ2-3, with D perhaps matching TRBD2 (5 bases). Germline V lookup: CDR1 SGHRS, CDR2 YFSETQ. Trimming pared 6 bases from V and 2 bases from J, leaving 19 bases between. CDR3 length: 16 amino acids. The CDR3 region has the DNA TGCGCCAGCACTCCCGAGGGCAGCCTAGCCACAGATACGCAGTATTTT. Translating gives CASTPEGSLATDTQYF.

The V call is TRBV5-1, the J call TRBJ1-2, with D hard to call. The CDR3 has 16 residues. The ends were cut back, 4 bases at V and 2 bases at J, with 18 bases in the middle. Germline V gene sequence: CDR1 SGHRS, CDR2 YFSETQ. CDR3 nucleotide sequence: TGCGCCAGCAGCCAAGCTACAGCTGATATAAACTATGGCTACACCTTC. Its translation is CASSQATADINYGYTF.

In its sample, this clone was seen a few times. This rearrangement joins TRBV5-4 to TRBJ1-2; TRBD1 matches 9 bases. From germline, CDR1 is SGHNT and CDR2 YYREEE (reference sequence). CDR3 length: 16 residues. The trim removed 4 bases at V and 4 bases at J, leaving 11 bases unmatched. CDR3 residues: CASSVSPDRGIYGYTF. CDR3 in DNA: TGTGCCAGCAGCGTTAGCCCCGACAGGGGGATCTATGGCTACACCTTC.

Only a few counts were recorded for this clone. V is TRBV6-1 and J is TRBJ1-3, with D perhaps TRBD1 (6 bases). Germline V gene lookup returns CDR1 MNHNS and CDR2 SASEGT. The CDR3 extends over 13 amino acids. Trimming pared 11 bases from V and 3 bases from J, leaving 14 bases between. In DNA, the CDR3 is TGTGCCGGACAAGGGGGAGATGGAAACACCATATATTTT. This encodes CAGQGGDGNTIYF.

The CDR3 protein is CASNLRDSTLGEQFF. The CDR3 DNA reads TGTGCCAGCAACCTGCGGGACAGTACTTTAGGTGAGCAGTTCTTC. This chain joins TRBV28 and TRBJ2-1, with a possible D match to TRBD1 (7 bases). CDR1 MDHEN and CDR2 SYDVKM come from the germline V gene. This CDR3 has 15 residues. Trimming shortened V by 7 bases and J by 9 bases, and 22 bases separated the two germline ends.

This sequence joins TRBV7-9 and TRBJ2-2, with D possibly TRBD1 on 5 matching bases. V was pared by 6 bases and J by 0 bases, with 11 bases between. CDR3 size: 15 residues. Looked up from germline, CDR1 is SEHNR and CDR2 is FQNEAQ (reference sequence). CDR3: CASSLKGSNTGELFF. CDR3 nucleotides: TGTGCCAGCAGTTTAAAGGGGTCGAACACCGGGGAGCTGTTTTTT.

This clone was found a few times. The CDR3 loop reads CASSFNLRDNEKLFF. CDR3 nucleotide sequence: TGTGCCAGCAGTTTCAATCTTCGGGATAATGAAAAACTGTTTTTT. V usage is TRBV28 and J usage is TRBJ1-4, with D unclear. Germline lookup yields CDR1 MDHEN and CDR2 SYDVKM. The CDR3 covers 15 residues. The germline V and J ends were trimmed by 3 bases and 4 bases, with 12 bases remaining between them.

The chain has TRBV5-1 and TRBJ1-1, with a possible D match to TRBD1 (5 bases). Trimming pared 0 bases from V and 5 bases from J, leaving 11 bases between. There are 14 residues in the CDR3. CDR1 and CDR2 (germline): SGHRS, YFSETQ. The CDR3 spells CASSLEQVGTEAFF. The CDR3 DNA follows: TGCGCCAGCAGCTTGGAACAGGTGGGGACTGAAGCTTTCTTT.

The chain carries TRBV28 and TRBJ2-5, with 9 bases identical to TRBD2. Germline CDR1 is MDHEN and CDR2 is SYDVKM. V shed 6 bases and J 1 base; nucleotides not matched to a gene: 3. This CDR3 spans 14 amino acids. The CDR3 DNA is TGTGCCAGCAGCCCGACTAGCGGCCAAGAGACCCAGTACTTC. Amino acid sequence: CASSPTSGQETQYF.

This rearrangement joins TRBV2 to TRBJ2-1, with D perhaps TRBD1 (6 bases). This CDR3 comprises 13 residues. Trimming removed 7 bases at V and 6 bases at J, with 13 bases between. Germline CDR1 is SNHLY and CDR2 is FYNNEI. This CDR3 is CASMGDIVNEQFF. In DNA form, the CDR3 reads TGTGCCAGCATGGGGGACATCGTCAATGAGCAGTTCTTC.

This chain links TRBV9 with TRBJ2-2; D possibly corresponds to TRBD2 (6 bases). Germline loops: CDR1 SGDLS, CDR2 YYNGEE. The CDR3 contains 18 residues. The V and J ends lost 3 bases and 4 bases respectively, with 22 bases between them. The DNA for the CDR3 is TGTGCCAGCAGCGGCGGGACTTCCAAGGGCACAGGCACCGGGGAGCTGTTTTTT. Translated, it gives CASSGGTSKGTGTGELFF.

The rearrangement uses TRBV7-2 and TRBJ1-4; D unresolved. Per germline, CDR1 SGHTA and CDR2 FQGNSA. The CDR3 totals 14 residues. The V end lost 5 bases, the J end lost 7 bases, and 14 bases lay between the germline ends. The CDR3 coding sequence is TGTGCCAGCAGCCAAACGGGCAGAGGTGAAAAACTGTTTTTT. It encodes CASSQTGRGEKLFF.

V and J are TRBV25-1 and TRBJ2-5; the D gene is possibly TRBD1 (6 bases). Germline loops: CDR1 MGHDK, CDR2 SYGVNS. The V gene lost 5 bases and the J gene lost 2 bases, with 15 bases spanning the gap. The CDR3 consists of 15 residues. For the CDR3, the DNA is TGTGCCAGCAGTCGGCGAGGGGGATTACAAGAGACCCAGTACTTC. It specifies CASSRRGGLQETQYF.

This clone was detected ten times or more. The chain has TRBV6-5 and TRBJ2-2, with 7 bases fitting TRBD1. Trimming removed 2 bases from V and 2 bases from J; junction bases left unmatched: 2. CDR3 length: 15 amino acids. Per germline, CDR1 MNHEY and CDR2 SVGAGI. The CDR3 sequence is CASSYGTDNTGELFF. The CDR3 DNA follows: TGTGCCAGCAGTTACGGGACAGACAACACCGGGGAGCTGTTTTTT.

This clone was observed a handful of times. V is TRBV19 and J is TRBJ1-1; 12 nucleotides align to TRBD1. The CDR3 totals 17 residues. With 1 base clipped from V and 1 base from J, the junction kept 4 bases outside the gene matches. The germline CDR1 and CDR2 sequences are LNHDA and SQIVND (reference sequence). The CDR3 DNA is TGTGCCAGTAGTATAGGGGGACAGGGGGCCTGGAACACTGAAGCTTTCTTT. Protein product: CASSIGGQGAWNTEAFF.

This clone came up a few times. The chain couples TRBV28 to TRBJ2-3; D is possibly TRBD2 (6 bases). This CDR3 contains 16 residues. CDR1 is MDHEN, CDR2 SYDVKM, per germline. V lost 6 bases to trimming and J lost 7 bases, with 23 bases between them. The CDR3 region is CASRPGGGKRSHTQYF. The CDR3 DNA is TGTGCCAGCAGACCCGGTGGCGGGAAGAGGTCACATACGCAGTATTTT.

This clone has only one observation. The chain uses TRBV20-1 and TRBJ1-5, with D maybe TRBD1 (5 bases). Trimming left V 6 bases short and J 5 bases short, with 8 bases between. This CDR3 is built from 11 residues. Germline-derived CDR1 and CDR2 are DFQATT and SNEGSKA (reference sequence). DNA of the CDR3: TGCAGTGCAGGGACCCATCAGCCCCAGCATTTT. Amino acid sequence: CSAGTHQPQHF.

The chain couples TRBV7-2 to TRBJ2-5; no clear D. V lost 4 bases to trimming and J lost 1 base, with 13 bases between them. This CDR3 has 15 amino acids. Looked up from germline, CDR1 is SGHTA and CDR2 is FQGNSA. The CDR3 region has the DNA TGTGCCAGCAGCTCTAGGGTATCTCCCCAAGAGACCCAGTACTTC. This translates into CASSSRVSPQETQYF. Variable domain in full (rest from reference TRBV7-2 and TRBJ2-5): GAGVSQSPSNKVTEKGKDVELRCDPISGHTALYWYRQSLGQGLEFLIYFQGNSAPDKSGLPSDRFSAERTGGSVSTLTIQRTQQEDSAVYLCASSSRVSPQETQYFGPGTRLLVL.

Concerning this clone itself: A read error is the likely source, as a far larger clone sits one nucleotide away. This same CDR3 is encoded by further DNA sequences in the sample. The V and J genes are TRBV5-4 and TRBJ2-7; TRBD2 matches at 8 bases. Trimming took 4 bases from V and 5 from J; bases not matched to a gene: 14. The V gene's germline CDR1 is SGHNT and CDR2 YYREEE (reference sequence). The CDR3 length is 16 residues. CDR3 nucleotides: TGTGCCAGCAGCCCCCTCCCTGGTGCGGGAGGCGACGAGCAGTACTTC. Translating it yields CASSPLPGAGGDEQYF.

The chain joins TRBV5-1 to TRBJ2-1; 11 nucleotides line up with TRBD2. CDR1 SGHRS and CDR2 YFSETQ come from the germline V gene. The CDR3 consists of 17 residues. V gave up 0 bases and J gave up 1 base; unmatched junction bases: 3. CDR3 coding DNA: TGCGCCAGCAGCTTGGGTGTAGCGGGAGGGTCCTACAATGAGCAGTTCTTC. Protein product: CASSLGVAGGSYNEQFF.

This clone was observed a single time. V and J are TRBV6-1 and TRBJ1-1; 10 positions agree with TRBD1. There are 15 residues in the CDR3. The germline gives CDR1 MNHNS, CDR2 SASEGT. Unmatched junction bases numbered 11, after V lost 8 bases and J lost 5 bases. CDR3 protein: CASSPGQGLGTEAFF. The CDR3 bases are TGTGCCAGCTCACCGGGACAGGGGTTAGGAACTGAAGCTTTCTTT.

The V call is TRBV5-1, the J call TRBJ2-7, with TRBD1 matching 8 bases. V lost 4 bases to trimming and J lost 6 bases; unmatched junction nucleotides: 15. Germline V gene sequence: CDR1 SGHRS, CDR2 YFSETQ. This CDR3 spans 16 amino acids. The CDR3 loop is CASSRRTGTKASEQYF. The CDR3, as DNA: TGCGCCAGCAGCAGAAGGACAGGGACCAAGGCGAGCGAGCAGTACTTC.